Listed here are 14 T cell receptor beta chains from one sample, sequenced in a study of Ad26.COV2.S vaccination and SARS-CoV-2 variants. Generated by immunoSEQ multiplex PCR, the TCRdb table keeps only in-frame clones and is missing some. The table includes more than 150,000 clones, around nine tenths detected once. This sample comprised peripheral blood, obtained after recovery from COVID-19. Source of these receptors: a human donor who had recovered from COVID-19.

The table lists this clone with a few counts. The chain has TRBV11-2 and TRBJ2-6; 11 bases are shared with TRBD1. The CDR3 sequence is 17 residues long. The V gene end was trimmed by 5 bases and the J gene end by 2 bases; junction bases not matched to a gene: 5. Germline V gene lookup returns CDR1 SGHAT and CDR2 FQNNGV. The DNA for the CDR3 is TGTGCCAGCAGCACGGACAGGGGGCTAGCTGGGGCCAACGTCCTGACTTTC. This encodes CASSTDRGLAGANVLTF.

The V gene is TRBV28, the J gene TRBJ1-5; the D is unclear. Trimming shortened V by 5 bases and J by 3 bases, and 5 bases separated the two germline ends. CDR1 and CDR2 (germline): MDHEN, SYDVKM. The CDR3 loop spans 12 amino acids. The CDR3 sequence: CASSEVNQPQHF. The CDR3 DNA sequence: TGTGCCAGCAGTGAAGTCAATCAGCCCCAGCATTTT.

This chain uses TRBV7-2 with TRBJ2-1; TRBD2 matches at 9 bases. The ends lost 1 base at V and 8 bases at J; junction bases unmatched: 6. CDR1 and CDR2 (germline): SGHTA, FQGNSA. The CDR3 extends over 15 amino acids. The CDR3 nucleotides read TGTGCCAGCAGCTTAGAGGCGGGGGGGCACGATGAGCAGTTCTTC. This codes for CASSLEAGGHDEQFF.

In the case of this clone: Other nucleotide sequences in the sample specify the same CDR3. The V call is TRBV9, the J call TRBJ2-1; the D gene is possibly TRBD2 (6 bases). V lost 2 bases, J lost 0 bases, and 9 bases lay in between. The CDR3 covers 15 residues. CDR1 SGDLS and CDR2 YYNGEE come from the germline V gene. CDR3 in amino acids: CASSVAGTSYNEQFF. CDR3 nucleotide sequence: TGTGCCAGCAGCGTGGCGGGAACCTCCTACAATGAGCAGTTCTTC.

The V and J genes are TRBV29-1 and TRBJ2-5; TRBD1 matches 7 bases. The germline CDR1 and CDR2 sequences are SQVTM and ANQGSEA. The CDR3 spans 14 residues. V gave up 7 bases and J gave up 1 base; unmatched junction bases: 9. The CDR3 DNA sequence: TGCAGCGCCGCGACAGGGACCCGCCAAGAGACCCAGTACTTC. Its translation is CSAATGTRQETQYF.

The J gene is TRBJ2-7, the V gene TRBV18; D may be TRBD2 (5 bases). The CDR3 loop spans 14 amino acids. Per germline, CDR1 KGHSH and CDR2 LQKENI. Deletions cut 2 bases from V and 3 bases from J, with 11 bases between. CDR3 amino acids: CASSPISADYEQYF. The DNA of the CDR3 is TGTGCCAGCTCACCAATTAGCGCTGACTACGAGCAGTACTTC.

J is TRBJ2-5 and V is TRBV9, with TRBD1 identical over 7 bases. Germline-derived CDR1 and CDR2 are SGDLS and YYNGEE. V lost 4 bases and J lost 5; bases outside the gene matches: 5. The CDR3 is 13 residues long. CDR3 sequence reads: CASSPGGRETQYF. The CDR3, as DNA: TGTGCCAGCAGCCCAGGGGGAAGGGAGACCCAGTACTTC.

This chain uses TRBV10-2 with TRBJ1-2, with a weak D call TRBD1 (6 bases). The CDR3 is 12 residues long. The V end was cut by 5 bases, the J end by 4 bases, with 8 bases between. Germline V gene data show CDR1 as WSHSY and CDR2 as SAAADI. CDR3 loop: CASSKDSYGYTF. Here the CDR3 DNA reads TGCGCCAGCAGTAAGGACAGCTATGGCTACACCTTC.

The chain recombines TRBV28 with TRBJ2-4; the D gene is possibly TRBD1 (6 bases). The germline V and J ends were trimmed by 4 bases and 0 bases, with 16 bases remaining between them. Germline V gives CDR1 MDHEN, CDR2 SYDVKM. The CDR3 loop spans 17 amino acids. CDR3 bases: TGTGCCAGCAGTTCACAAACAGGGCTCCTAGCCAAAAACATTCAGTACTTC. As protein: CASSSQTGLLAKNIQYF. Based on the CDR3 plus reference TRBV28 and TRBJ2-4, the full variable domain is DVKVTQSSRYLVKRTGEKVFLECVQDMDHENMFWYRQDPGLGLRLIYFSYDVKMKEKGDIPEGYSVSREKKERFSLILESASTNQTSMYLCASSSQTGLLAKNIQYFGAGTRLSVL.

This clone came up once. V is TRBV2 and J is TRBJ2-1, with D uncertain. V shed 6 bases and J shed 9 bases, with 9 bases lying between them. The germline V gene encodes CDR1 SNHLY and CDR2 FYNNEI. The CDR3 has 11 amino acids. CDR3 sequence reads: CASRVFSEQFF. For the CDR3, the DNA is TGTGCCAGCAGGGTTTTTTCTGAGCAGTTCTTC. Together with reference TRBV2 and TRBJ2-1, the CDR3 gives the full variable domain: EPEVTQTPSHQVTQMGQEVILRCVPISNHLYFYWYRQILGQKVEFLVSFYNNEISEKSEIFDDQFSVERPDGSNFTLKIRSTKLEDSAMYFCASRVFSEQFFGPGTRLTVL.

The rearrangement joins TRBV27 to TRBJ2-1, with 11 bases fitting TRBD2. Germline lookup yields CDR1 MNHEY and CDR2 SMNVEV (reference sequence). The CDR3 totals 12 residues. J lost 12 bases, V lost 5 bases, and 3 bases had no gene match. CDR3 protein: CASSRLAGRQFF. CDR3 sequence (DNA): TGTGCCAGCAGTCGACTAGCGGGACGGCAGTTCTTC.

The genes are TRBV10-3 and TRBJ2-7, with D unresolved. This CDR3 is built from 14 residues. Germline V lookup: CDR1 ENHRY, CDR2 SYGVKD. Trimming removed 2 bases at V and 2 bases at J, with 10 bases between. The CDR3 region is CAISEALGPYEQYF. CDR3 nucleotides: TGTGCCATCAGTGAGGCCCTCGGTCCCTACGAGCAGTACTTC.

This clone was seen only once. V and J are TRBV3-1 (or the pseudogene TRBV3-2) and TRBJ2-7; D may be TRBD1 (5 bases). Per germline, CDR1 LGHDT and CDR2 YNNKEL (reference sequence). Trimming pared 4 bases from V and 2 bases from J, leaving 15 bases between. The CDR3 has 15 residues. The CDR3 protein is CASSPRNDRAYEQYF. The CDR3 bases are TGTGCCAGCAGCCCACGTAATGACAGAGCCTACGAGCAGTACTTC.

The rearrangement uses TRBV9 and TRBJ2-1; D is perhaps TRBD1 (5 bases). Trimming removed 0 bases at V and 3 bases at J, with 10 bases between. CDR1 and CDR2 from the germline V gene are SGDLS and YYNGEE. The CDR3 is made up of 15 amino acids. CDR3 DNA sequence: TGTGCCAGCAGCGTAGAACAGGTCTTCTACAATGAGCAGTTCTTC. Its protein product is CASSVEQVFYNEQFF.